There are a few counts of the clone carrying this T cell receptor (beta chain). Its cognate antigen is unknown. These data come from a study of blood T cells in healthy people across ages. The CDR3 spans 16 residues. Looked up from germline, CDR1 is SQVTM and CDR2 is ANQGSEA. Germline trimming cut 2 bases from V and 4 bases from J; bases unmatched to any gene: 14. A second PCR, run for about 6 to 11 cycles, used a sample-barcoded 5' primer plus a J-beta primer mix. One entry per CDR3 protein results from TCRdb running MiXCR on the 5' RACE reads. The sample includes over 600,000 distinct CDR3 sequences, around three fifths of them seen just once. Overall study findings and caveats: Across samples, TCR beta diversity tracked strongly with naive T cell percentage.

Sample: blood. The gene calls are TRBV29-1 and TRBJ2-7; 7 nucleotides align to TRBD2. This sequence originates from a man in his forties in good health. The CDR3 loop is CSVEIVAGVAWYEQYF. DNA for the CDR3: TGCAGCGTTGAAATTGTGGCGGGGGTGGCCTGGTACGAGCAGTACTTC.